Below are 27 T cell receptor beta chains sequenced from a single sample in a study of cytomegalovirus exposure and HLA in healthy donors. The PCR used 60 Vbeta and 13 Jbeta primers. TCRdb keeps only in-frame clones here, not all; method: immunoSEQ multiplex PCR. Among under 200,000 clones listed, 65% to 70% were seen once. Source material: PBMCs. The receptors originated from a woman aged 18-30 years in good health and CMV-seropositive.

This sequence joins TRBV11-1 and TRBJ2-3, with a possible D match to TRBD2 (8 bases). The CDR3 is made up of 16 amino acids. Deletions cut 1 base from V and 4 bases from J, with 15 bases between. Germline V gene lookup returns CDR1 SGHAT and CDR2 FQDESV (reference sequence). The CDR3 spells CASSLVAGQYADTQYF. For the CDR3, the DNA is TGTGCCAGCAGCTTAGTAGCGGGACAGTACGCAGATACGCAGTATTTT.

This sequence joins TRBV6-6 and TRBJ2-7; 10 bases agree with TRBD2. The CDR3 contains 16 residues. The V and J ends lost 8 bases and 3 bases, in that order; junction bases with no gene match: 13. The V gene's germline CDR1 is MNHNY and CDR2 SVGAGI (reference sequence). CDR3 nucleotide sequence: TGTGCCAGCGAAGGACTAGCGGAGGGGAGAGACTACGAGCAGTACTTC. It yields the protein CASEGLAEGRDYEQYF.

Written as DNA, the CDR3 is TGTGCCAGCAGCTATTTGACAGGCAGTACTGGAAACACCATATATTTT. Amino acids: CASSYLTGSTGNTIYF. The chain carries TRBV5-6 and TRBJ1-3; a weak D match, TRBD1 (6 bases). Between the trimmed V and J ends, which lost 3 bases and 2 bases, there was a span of 15 bases. The germline V gene has CDR1 SGHDT and CDR2 YYEEEE. The CDR3 is made up of 16 amino acids. The variable domain in full, with the rest retrieved from reference TRBV5-6 and TRBJ1-3, is DAGVTQSPTHLIKTRGQQVTLRCSPKSGHDTVSWYQQALGQGPQFIFQYYEEEERQRGNFPDRFSGHQFPNYSSELNVNALLLGDSALYLCASSYLTGSTGNTIYFGEGSWLTVV.

This clone was observed a few times. The chain is built from TRBV19 and TRBJ1-1, with D hard to call. Trimming cost V 0 bases and J 1 base, with 9 bases left between them. Looked up from germline, CDR1 is LNHDA and CDR2 is SQIVND (reference sequence). This CDR3 is built from 15 residues. The DNA for the CDR3 is TGTGCCAGTAGTATAGATTCGGGAAGGAACACTGAAGCTTTCTTT. Encoded protein: CASSIDSGRNTEAFF.

V gene TRBV6-1 combines with J gene TRBJ2-1; D is perhaps TRBD2 (6 bases). In germline, CDR1 is MNHNS, CDR2 SASEGT. The V end was cut by 7 bases, the J end by 3 bases, with 13 bases between. This CDR3 region has 14 residues. CDR3 sequence (DNA): TGTGCCAGCACCTGGGGACTGGTCTACAATGAGCAGTTCTTC. Encoded protein: CASTWGLVYNEQFF.

The chain has TRBV15 and TRBJ1-4; TRBD1 is a possible D gene (5 bases). Trimming pared 0 bases from V and 7 bases from J, leaving 9 bases between. The CDR3 runs 14 residues. Germline CDR1 LNHNV, CDR2 YYDKDF (reference sequence). The chain's CDR3 is CATSRDGGTEKLFF. The CDR3 DNA follows: TGTGCCACCAGCAGAGATGGGGGGACTGAAAAACTGTTTTTT.

This clone was picked up one time. V is TRBV28 and J is TRBJ2-5, with 11 bases matching TRBD2. The CDR3 length is 13 residues. The J segment lost 7 bases and the V segment lost 6 bases, leaving 4 bases of the junction unmatched. In germline, CDR1 is MDHEN, CDR2 SYDVKM. CDR3 DNA sequence: TGTGCCAGCAGCCGACTAGCGGGGCCGACCCAGTACTTC. This translates into CASSRLAGPTQYF.

The chain joins TRBV5-1 to TRBJ2-2; possible D gene TRBD2, 6 bases. V gave up 8 bases and J gave up 1 base, with 15 bases separating them. CDR1 is SGHRS, CDR2 YFSETQ, per germline. The length of the CDR3 is 15 residues. CDR3 DNA: TGCGCCAGTGCCAGCGGGTCGGGGAACACCGGGGAGCTGTTTTTT. Residues: CASASGSGNTGELFF.

Remarks on this clone: Other DNA sequences in the sample encode the same CDR3. J is TRBJ2-3 and V is TRBV28; the D gene is possibly TRBD1 (6 bases). This CDR3 is 13 amino acids long. Between the trimmed V and J ends, which lost 2 bases and 6 bases, there was a span of 9 bases. Per the germline V gene, CDR1 is MDHEN and CDR2 is SYDVKM. The CDR3 sequence: CASSLQGTDTQYF. The CDR3 DNA is TGTGCCAGCAGTTTACAGGGGACGGATACGCAGTATTTT.

As DNA, the CDR3 is TGTGCCAGCAGTGCCGGGACTAGCAGCACAGATACGCAGTATTTT. Encoded protein: CASSAGTSSTDTQYF. This chain links TRBV28 with TRBJ2-3, with TRBD2 identical over 9 bases. The CDR3 has 15 residues. The J segment lost 0 bases and the V segment lost 5 bases, leaving 3 bases of the junction unmatched. Germline CDR1 MDHEN, CDR2 SYDVKM.

The DNA of the CDR3 is TGTGCCAGCAGTGGGATAGCGGGAGGGTACGAGCAGTACTTC. Its protein product is CASSGIAGGYEQYF. The chain carries TRBV25-1 and TRBJ2-7, with TRBD2 matching 11 bases. The CDR3 totals 14 residues. The junction had 3 bases not matched to a gene; V was cut back by 4 bases and J by 4 bases. The germline V gene encodes CDR1 MGHDK and CDR2 SYGVNS.

The genes are TRBV28 and TRBJ2-7; 10 positions agree with TRBD1. The CDR3 covers 18 residues. With 4 bases clipped from V and 3 bases from J, the junction kept 15 bases outside the gene matches. The germline V gene has CDR1 MDHEN and CDR2 SYDVKM. CDR3 region: CASSSPLFGDRGLYEQYF. The CDR3 region has the DNA TGTGCCAGCAGTTCTCCCCTTTTTGGGGACAGGGGTCTCTACGAGCAGTACTTC.

The genes are TRBV7-2 and TRBJ1-2; TRBD1 aligns across 7 bases. CDR1 is SGHTA, CDR2 FQGNSA, per germline. This CDR3 comprises 12 residues. V lost 1 base, J lost 7 bases, and 0 bases stayed unmatched. CDR3 nucleotide sequence: TGTGCCAGCAGCTTAGGGGACAGTGGCTACACCTTC. Translated: CASSLGDSGYTF.

The chain is built from TRBV29-1 and TRBJ1-2; 9 bases agree with TRBD1. The V and J ends lost 5 bases and 2 bases, in that order; junction bases with no gene match: 6. The CDR3 extends over 14 amino acids. Germline V gene lookup returns CDR1 SQVTM and CDR2 ANQGSEA. The CDR3: CSVSRTGVNYGYTF. CDR3 nucleotides: TGCAGCGTTTCGAGGACAGGGGTGAACTATGGCTACACCTTC.

J is TRBJ2-3 and V is TRBV28; 9 bases agree with TRBD1. Unmatched junction bases numbered 7, after V lost 7 bases and J lost 2 bases. The germline V gene encodes CDR1 MDHEN and CDR2 SYDVKM. CDR3 length: 15 residues. The DNA for the CDR3 is TGTGCCAGCAACCCGGGGGACAGGGACACAGATACGCAGTATTTT. It encodes CASNPGDRDTDTQYF.

The rearrangement uses TRBV6-5 and TRBJ2-5, with D uncertain. TRBJ2-7 explains the end of the DNA better; the J call may be wrong. CDR1 and CDR2 from the germline V gene are MNHEY and SVGAGI. The CDR3 covers 14 residues. CDR3 sequence reads: CASSYARLGYEQYF. DNA of the CDR3: TGTGCCAGCAGTTACGCTAGGTTAGGATACGAGCAGTACTTC.

The rearrangement joins TRBV5-8 to TRBJ2-1; perhaps TRBD1 as D (6 bases). The CDR3 runs 14 residues. V was trimmed by 0 bases and J by 3 bases, leaving 7 bases between them. Germline V gene lookup returns CDR1 SGHTS and CDR2 YDEGEE. The DNA for the CDR3 is TGTGCCAGCAGCTTGGGGACAGTCTACAATGAGCAGTTCTTC. This sequence encodes CASSLGTVYNEQFF. Variable domain in full (rest from reference TRBV5-8 and TRBJ2-1): EAGVTQSPTHLIKTRGQQATLRCSPISGHTSVYWYQQALGLGLQFLLWYDEGEERNRGNFPPRFSGRQFPNYSSELNVNALELEDSALYLCASSLGTVYNEQFFGPGTRLTVL.

The V and J genes are TRBV6-5 and TRBJ2-7; D not certain. The CDR3 loop spans 15 amino acids. Germline V gives CDR1 MNHEY, CDR2 SVGAGI. Deletions cut 2 bases from V and 3 bases from J, with 14 bases between. CDR3 loop: CASSYVGNSFYEQYF. Here the CDR3 DNA reads TGTGCCAGCAGTTACGTGGGCAACAGCTTCTACGAGCAGTACTTC.

The V gene is TRBV5-1, the J gene TRBJ2-7, with TRBD1 matching 11 bases. The J segment lost 5 bases and the V segment lost 2 bases, leaving 3 bases of the junction unmatched. The CDR3 consists of 14 residues. The V gene's germline CDR1 is SGHRS and CDR2 YFSETQ. The CDR3 spells CASSFGDRGNEQYF. CDR3 coding DNA: TGCGCCAGCAGCTTTGGGGACAGGGGGAACGAGCAGTACTTC.

The gene calls are TRBV28 and TRBJ1-2, with 11 bases aligning to TRBD1. This CDR3 is 16 amino acids long. Germline values: CDR1 MDHEN, CDR2 SYDVKM. The V gene end was trimmed by 6 bases and the J gene end by 8 bases; junction bases not matched to a gene: 14. The CDR3: CASRISPGQGARGYTF. Here the CDR3 DNA reads TGTGCCAGCAGGATTTCCCCTGGACAGGGGGCGAGAGGCTACACCTTC.

V and J are TRBV28 and TRBJ2-4; the D gene is possibly TRBD1 (6 bases). In germline, CDR1 is MDHEN, CDR2 SYDVKM. This CDR3 comprises 14 residues. Deletions cut 2 bases from V and 1 base from J, with 6 bases between. The CDR3: CASSLQGAKNIQYF. CDR3 bases: TGTGCCAGCAGTTTACAGGGGGCCAAAAACATTCAGTACTTC. The full variable domain, its missing parts supplied by reference TRBV28 and TRBJ2-4, is DVKVTQSSRYLVKRTGEKVFLECVQDMDHENMFWYRQDPGLGLRLIYFSYDVKMKEKGDIPEGYSVSREKKERFSLILESASTNQTSMYLCASSLQGAKNIQYFGAGTRLSVL.

The V and J genes are TRBV30 and TRBJ2-1, with TRBD2 matching over 10 bases. Germline V gene lookup returns CDR1 GTSNPN and CDR2 SVGIG (reference sequence). J lost 8 bases, V lost 4 bases, and 11 bases had no gene match. CDR3 length: 15 amino acids. CDR3 nucleotides: TGTGCCTGGATTAAAGATGCGAGCGGGGGGGATGAGCAGTTCTTC. Protein product: CAWIKDASGGDEQFF.

This clone was counted only a few times. The J gene is TRBJ1-4, the V gene TRBV19, with 8 bases aligning to TRBD1. Germline-derived CDR1 and CDR2 are LNHDA and SQIVND (reference sequence). Trimming at V came to 9 bases and at J to 7 bases, leaving 7 bases not matched to a gene. The CDR3 sequence is 13 residues long. The DNA for the CDR3 is TGTGCCAGCCAGGGGGCGAGAAGTGAAAAACTGTTTTTT. This encodes CASQGARSEKLFF.

A few counts support this clone. The chain uses TRBV6-5 and TRBJ1-1; possible D gene TRBD1, 6 bases. Trimming shortened V by 6 bases and J by 4 bases, and 18 bases separated the two germline ends. CDR1 is MNHEY and CDR2 is SVGAGI in the germline V gene. This CDR3 has 15 residues. CDR3 nucleotide sequence: TGTGCCAGCAGGATGAAGAAACAGGGTGGCACTGAAGCTTTCTTT. It is translated as CASRMKKQGGTEAFF.

The chain couples TRBV19 to TRBJ2-7; no reliable D call. V was pared by 3 bases and J by 5 bases, with 17 bases between. Germline loops: CDR1 LNHDA, CDR2 SQIVND (reference sequence). The length of the CDR3 is 15 residues. CDR3 coding DNA: TGTGCCAGTAGTATTAGGAGTCGCTCGACGGACGAGCAGTACTTC. Its protein is CASSIRSRSTDEQYF.

This chain connects TRBV7-2 to TRBJ2-7; tentatively, D is TRBD1 (5 bases). V shed 7 bases and J shed 3 bases, with 16 bases lying between them. Germline V gene lookup returns CDR1 SGHTA and CDR2 FQGNSA. The CDR3 has 14 residues. CDR3 residues: CASTRLQGHYEQYF. For the CDR3, the DNA is TGTGCCAGCACTCGTCTCCAGGGTCACTACGAGCAGTACTTC.

J is TRBJ2-7 and V is TRBV6-6; 10 nucleotides agree with TRBD2. V trimming: 2 bases; J trimming: 3 bases; junction bases outside the gene matches: 7. From germline, CDR1 is MNHNY and CDR2 SVGAGI (reference sequence). The CDR3 runs to 16 residues. The CDR3, as DNA: TGTGCCAGCAGTTACCGGCGGCTAGCGGGAGACTACGAGCAGTACTTC. Translation: CASSYRRLAGDYEQYF.